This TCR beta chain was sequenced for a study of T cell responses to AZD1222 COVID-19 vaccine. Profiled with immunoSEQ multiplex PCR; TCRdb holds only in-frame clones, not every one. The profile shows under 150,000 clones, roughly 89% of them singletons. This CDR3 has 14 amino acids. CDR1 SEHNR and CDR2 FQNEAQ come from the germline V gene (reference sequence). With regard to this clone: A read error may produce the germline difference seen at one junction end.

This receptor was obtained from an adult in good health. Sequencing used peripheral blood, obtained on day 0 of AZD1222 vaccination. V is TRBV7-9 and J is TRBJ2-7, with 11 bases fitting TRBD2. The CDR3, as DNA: TGTGCCAGCAGCGTAGCGGGAGGGGACGGGCAGCAGTACTTC. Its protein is CASSVAGGDGQQYF.